This T cell receptor beta chain originates from a study of vaccination and CD4 T cells after COVID-19 (dated by TCRdb to about 2022). Notes on the research overall: Convalescent patients had a positive SARS-CoV-2 result on nasal swab PCR, and of these patients, several had mild disease and one had severe disease. The spike-specific CD4+ TCR repertoire was compared before and after mRNA vaccination in around ten COVID-19 convalescent patients and a handful of infection-naive healthy vaccine recipients. Two doses of either the Pfizer-BioNTech BNT162b2 vaccine (n=8) or the Moderna mRNA-1273 vaccine (n=2) were administered to participants. Post-COVID blood samples were collected from convalescent patients a median of approximately 100 days after diagnosis, with a range of about 35 to 170 days. The convalescent cohort included six males and four females, with two Hispanic individuals, seven Caucasians, two Asians and one multiracial person. Post-vaccine blood samples were collected a median of about 72 days after the second vaccine dose, ranging from roughly 14 to 241 days. A few convalescent patients gave samples both early after vaccination (day 14) and late after vaccination (days 161 to 241).

Libraries were prepared through PCR. Sequencer: Illumina iSeq 100. Turning to the authors' computational methods: Non-productive sequences were filtered out, and CDR3s that did not start with C, did not end with F or W, or were shorter than 7 amino acids were discarded. Levenshtein distances (stringdist) and unrooted phylogenetic trees (ape) in R version 3.6.1 were used to assess CDR3 homology. The public reads were quality trimmed at Q25 with fastp and then assembled into clones with MiXCR by TCRdb, keeping productive beta chains. Each entry merges the rows of one CDR3 protein and shows their most common DNA and genes. The authors' filters were not applied to this entry. Present in this sample are tens of thousands of distinct CDR3 sequences, about 46% of which were seen just once. About 5.6% of the sample is held by the ten biggest clonotypes. Taken from cysteine to phenylalanine, the CDR3 has 13 residues. The DNA shown is the 39-base CDR3, in frame from base 1. Trimming removed 0 bases from V and 2 bases from J, leaving 5 bases between the germline ends. CDR1 and CDR2, per the germline V gene (reference sequence), are LNHNV and YYDKDF.

Overall results and qualifications from the work: In convalescent patients, a median approximately 86% of post-vaccine SARS-CoV-2-reactive clones were detected only after vaccination, suggesting vaccine-specific priming. An increase in the median number of SARS-CoV-2-reactive clonotypes from around 20 after infection to a few dozen after vaccination was observed, but the change was not found to be significant. Relatively few convalescent patients were included in the study, and early timepoints after natural infection were not analyzed. Of the vaccine-specific clones in convalescent patients, 304 of 307, or nearly all, reacted only to SARS-CoV-2 spike and did not cross-react with common cold coronaviruses.

This clonotype showed up just a few times. Its antigen is unknown. No quality values exist for individual bases; no much larger clone is one base distant. Sample time point, as interpreted from the label and publication: late sampling 161 to 241 days after vaccination in a few convalescent patients. Positive SARS-CoV-2 PCR tests in the convalescent patients dated from March to December 2020, before Alpha, Beta and Delta variants emerged in the United States. Ficoll-Paque Plus gradient centrifugation was used to isolate PBMCs from whole blood, and the isolated PBMCs were then either used fresh or cryopreserved at -140C.

The input for sequencing was CD4+ T cells from blood, taken about 7 months after SARS-CoV-2 vaccination. The TCR was taken from a human donor who had recovered from COVID-19. The rearrangement joined TRBV15 to TRBJ2-7; no D gene can be assigned with confidence. The nucleotides are TGTGCCACCAGCAGAGACGCTCCCTACGAGCAGTACTTC. Its translation is CATSRDAPYEQYF.